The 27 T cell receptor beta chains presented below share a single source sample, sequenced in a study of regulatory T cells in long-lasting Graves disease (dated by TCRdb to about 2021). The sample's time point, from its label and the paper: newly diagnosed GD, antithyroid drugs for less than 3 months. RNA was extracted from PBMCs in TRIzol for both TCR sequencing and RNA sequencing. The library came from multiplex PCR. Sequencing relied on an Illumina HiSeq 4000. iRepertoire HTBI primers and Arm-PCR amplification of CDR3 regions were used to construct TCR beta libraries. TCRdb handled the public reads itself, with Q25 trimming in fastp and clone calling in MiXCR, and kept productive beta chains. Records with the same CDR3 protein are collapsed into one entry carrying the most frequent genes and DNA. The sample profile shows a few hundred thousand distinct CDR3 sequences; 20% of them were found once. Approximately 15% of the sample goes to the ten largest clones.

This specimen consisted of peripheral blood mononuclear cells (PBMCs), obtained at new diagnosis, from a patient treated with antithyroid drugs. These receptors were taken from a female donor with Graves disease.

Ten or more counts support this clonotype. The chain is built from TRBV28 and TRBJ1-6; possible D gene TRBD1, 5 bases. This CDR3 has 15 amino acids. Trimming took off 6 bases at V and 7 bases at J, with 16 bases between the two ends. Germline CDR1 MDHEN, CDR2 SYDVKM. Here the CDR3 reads CASRPQAGKNSPLHF. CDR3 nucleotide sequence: TGTGCCAGCAGGCCCCAGGCAGGGAAAAATTCACCCCTCCACTTT.

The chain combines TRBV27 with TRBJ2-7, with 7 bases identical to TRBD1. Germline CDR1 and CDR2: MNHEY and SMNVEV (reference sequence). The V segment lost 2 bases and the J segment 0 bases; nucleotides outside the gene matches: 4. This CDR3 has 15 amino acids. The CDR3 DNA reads TGTGCCAGCAGTTTAGTCGGGACAGCCTCCTACGAGCAGTACTTC. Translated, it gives CASSLVGTASYEQYF.

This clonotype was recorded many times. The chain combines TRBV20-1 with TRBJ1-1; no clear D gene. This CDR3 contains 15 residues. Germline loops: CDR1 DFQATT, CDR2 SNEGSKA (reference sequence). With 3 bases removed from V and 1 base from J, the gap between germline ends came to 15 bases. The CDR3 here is CSASVLGFGNTEAFF. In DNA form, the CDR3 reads TGCAGTGCTAGTGTTTTGGGTTTTGGGAACACTGAAGCTTTCTTT.

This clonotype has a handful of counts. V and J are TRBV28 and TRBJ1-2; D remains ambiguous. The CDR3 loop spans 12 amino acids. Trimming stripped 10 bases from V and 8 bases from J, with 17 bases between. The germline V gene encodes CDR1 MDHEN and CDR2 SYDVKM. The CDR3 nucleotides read TGTGCCATTAAGAACCGTCAGAGGGGCTACACCTTC. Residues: CAIKNRQRGYTF.

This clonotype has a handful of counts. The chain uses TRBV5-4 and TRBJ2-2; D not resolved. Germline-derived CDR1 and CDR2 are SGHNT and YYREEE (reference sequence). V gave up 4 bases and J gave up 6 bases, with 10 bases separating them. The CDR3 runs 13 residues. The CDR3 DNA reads TGTGCCAGCAGCATGACCGGGCCCGGGGAGCTGTTTTTT. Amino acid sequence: CASSMTGPGELFF.

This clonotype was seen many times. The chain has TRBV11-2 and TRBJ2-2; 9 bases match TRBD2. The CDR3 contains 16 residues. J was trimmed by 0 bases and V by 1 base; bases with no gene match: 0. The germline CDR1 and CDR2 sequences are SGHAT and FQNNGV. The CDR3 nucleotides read TGTGCCAGCAGCTTAGCTAGCGGGGCGAACACCGGGGAGCTGTTTTTT. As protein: CASSLASGANTGELFF.

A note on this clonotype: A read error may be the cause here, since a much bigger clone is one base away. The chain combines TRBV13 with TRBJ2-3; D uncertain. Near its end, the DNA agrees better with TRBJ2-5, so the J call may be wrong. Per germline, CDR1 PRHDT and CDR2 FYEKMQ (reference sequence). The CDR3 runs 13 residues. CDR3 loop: CVSSSPGSETQYF. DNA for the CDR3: TGTGTCAGCAGCTCTCCGGGCTCCGAGACCCAGTACTTC.

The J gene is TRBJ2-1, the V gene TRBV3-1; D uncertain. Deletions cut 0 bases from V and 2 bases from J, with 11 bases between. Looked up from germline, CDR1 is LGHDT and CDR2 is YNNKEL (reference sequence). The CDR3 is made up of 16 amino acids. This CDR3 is CASSQDSIFPYNEQFF. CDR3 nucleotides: TGTGCCAGCAGCCAAGACTCTATATTCCCCTACAATGAGCAGTTCTTC.

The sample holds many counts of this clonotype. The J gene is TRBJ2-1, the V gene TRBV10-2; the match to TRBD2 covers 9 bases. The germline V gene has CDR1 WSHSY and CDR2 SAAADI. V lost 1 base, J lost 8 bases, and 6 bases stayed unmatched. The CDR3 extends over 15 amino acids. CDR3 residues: CASSEYQRGDHEQFF. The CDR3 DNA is TGCGCCAGCAGTGAGTACCAGCGGGGGGACCATGAGCAGTTCTTC.

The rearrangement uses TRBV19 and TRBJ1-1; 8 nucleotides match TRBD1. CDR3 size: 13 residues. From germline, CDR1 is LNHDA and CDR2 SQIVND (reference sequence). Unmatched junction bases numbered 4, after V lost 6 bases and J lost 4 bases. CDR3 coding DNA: TGTGCCAGTAGCCTGACAGGGGTCACTGAAGCTTTCTTT. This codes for CASSLTGVTEAFF. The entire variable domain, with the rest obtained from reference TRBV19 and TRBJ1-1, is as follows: DGGITQSPKYLFRKEGQNVTLSCEQNLNHDAMYWYRQDPGQGLRLIYYSQIVNDFQKGDIAEGYSVSREKKESFPLTVTSAQKNPTAFYLCASSLTGVTEAFFGQGTRLTVV.

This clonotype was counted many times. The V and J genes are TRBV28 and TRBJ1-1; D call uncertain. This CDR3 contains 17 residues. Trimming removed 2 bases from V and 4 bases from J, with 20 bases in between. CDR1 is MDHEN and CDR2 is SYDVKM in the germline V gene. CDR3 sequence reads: CASSLPQPRLFGTEAFF. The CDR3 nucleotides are TGTGCCAGCAGTTTACCCCAACCGAGACTATTTGGCACTGAAGCTTTCTTT.

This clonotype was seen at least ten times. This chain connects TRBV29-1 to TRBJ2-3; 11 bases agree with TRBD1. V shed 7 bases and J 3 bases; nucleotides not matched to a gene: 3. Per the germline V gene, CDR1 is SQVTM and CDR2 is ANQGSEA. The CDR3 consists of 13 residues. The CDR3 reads CSARDRGTDTQYF. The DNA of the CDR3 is TGCAGCGCCAGGGACAGGGGGACAGATACGCAGTATTTT.

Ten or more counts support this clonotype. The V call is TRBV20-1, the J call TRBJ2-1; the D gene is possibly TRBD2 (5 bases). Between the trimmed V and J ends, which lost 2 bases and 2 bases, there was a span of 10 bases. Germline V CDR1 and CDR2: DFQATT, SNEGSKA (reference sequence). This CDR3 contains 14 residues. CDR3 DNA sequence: TGCAGTGCTAGAACGGGATCGGCCTACAATGAGCAGTTCTTC. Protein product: CSARTGSAYNEQFF.

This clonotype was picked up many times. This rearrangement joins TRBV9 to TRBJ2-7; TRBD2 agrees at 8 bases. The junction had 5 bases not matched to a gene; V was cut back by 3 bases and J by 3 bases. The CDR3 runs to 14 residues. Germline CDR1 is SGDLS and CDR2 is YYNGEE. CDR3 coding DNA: TGTGCCAGCAGCGCGAACAGCGGGAGCTACGAGCAGTACTTC. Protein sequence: CASSANSGSYEQYF.

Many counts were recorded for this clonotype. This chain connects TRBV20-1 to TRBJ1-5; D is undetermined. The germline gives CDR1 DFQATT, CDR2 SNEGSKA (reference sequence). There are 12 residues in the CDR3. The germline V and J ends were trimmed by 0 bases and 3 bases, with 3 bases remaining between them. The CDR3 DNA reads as TGCAGTGCTAGAGATTCCAATCAGCCCCAGCATTTT. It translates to CSARDSNQPQHF.

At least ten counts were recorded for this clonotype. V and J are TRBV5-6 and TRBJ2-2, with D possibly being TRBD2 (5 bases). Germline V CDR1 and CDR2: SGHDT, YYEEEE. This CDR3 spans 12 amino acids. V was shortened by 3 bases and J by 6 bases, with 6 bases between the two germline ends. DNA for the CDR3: TGTGCCAGCAGCTCGCGGGCCGGGGAGCTGTTTTTT. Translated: CASSSRAGELFF.

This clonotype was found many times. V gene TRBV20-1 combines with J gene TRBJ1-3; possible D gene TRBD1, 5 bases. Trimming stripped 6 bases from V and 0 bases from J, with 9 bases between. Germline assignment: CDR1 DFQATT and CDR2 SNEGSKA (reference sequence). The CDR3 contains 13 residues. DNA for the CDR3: TGCAGTGCCGAAGGGGCCTCTGGAAACACCATATATTTT. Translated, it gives CSAEGASGNTIYF.

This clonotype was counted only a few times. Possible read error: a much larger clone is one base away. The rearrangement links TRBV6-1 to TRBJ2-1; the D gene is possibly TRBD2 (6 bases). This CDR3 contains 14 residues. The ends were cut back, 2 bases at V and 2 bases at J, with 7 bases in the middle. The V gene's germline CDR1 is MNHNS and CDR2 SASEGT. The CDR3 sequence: CASSERRAYNEQFF. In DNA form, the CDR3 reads TGTGCCAGCAGTGAACGGAGGGCCTACAATGAGCAGTTCTTC.

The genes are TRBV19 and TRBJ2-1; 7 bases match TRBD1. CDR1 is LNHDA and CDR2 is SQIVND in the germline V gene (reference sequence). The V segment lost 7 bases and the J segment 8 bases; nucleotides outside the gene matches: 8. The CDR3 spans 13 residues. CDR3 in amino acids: CASTNRQGDEQFF. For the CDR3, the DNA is TGTGCCAGTACTAACCGACAGGGCGATGAGCAGTTCTTC.

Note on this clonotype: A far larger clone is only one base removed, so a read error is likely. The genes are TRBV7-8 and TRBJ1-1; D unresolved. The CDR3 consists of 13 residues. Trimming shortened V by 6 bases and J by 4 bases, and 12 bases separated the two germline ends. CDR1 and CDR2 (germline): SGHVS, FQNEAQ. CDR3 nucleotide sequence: TGTGCCAGCAGTTTATCTACGGGCACTGAAGCTTTCTTT. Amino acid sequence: CASSLSTGTEAFF.

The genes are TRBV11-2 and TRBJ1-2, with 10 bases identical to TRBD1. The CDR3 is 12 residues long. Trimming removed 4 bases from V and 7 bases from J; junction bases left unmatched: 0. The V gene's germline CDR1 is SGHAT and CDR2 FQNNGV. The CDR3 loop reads CASSWDRGGYTF. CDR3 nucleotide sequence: TGTGCCAGCAGCTGGGACAGGGGTGGCTACACCTTC.

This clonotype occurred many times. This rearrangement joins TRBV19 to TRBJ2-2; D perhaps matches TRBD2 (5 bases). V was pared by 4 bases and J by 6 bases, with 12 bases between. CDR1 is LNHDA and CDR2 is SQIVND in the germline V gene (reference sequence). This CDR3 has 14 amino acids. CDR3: CASSTGGSAGELFF. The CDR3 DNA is TGTGCCAGTAGTACTGGAGGTAGTGCCGGGGAGCTGTTTTTT. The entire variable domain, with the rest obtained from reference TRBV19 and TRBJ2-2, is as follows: DGGITQSPKYLFRKEGQNVTLSCEQNLNHDAMYWYRQDPGQGLRLIYYSQIVNDFQKGDIAEGYSVSREKKESFPLTVTSAQKNPTAFYLCASSTGGSAGELFFGEGSRLTVL.

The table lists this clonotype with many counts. The CDR3, as DNA: TGTGCCAGCAGCCCGGGACAGGGCCTATACTATGGCTACACCTTC. It yields the protein CASSPGQGLYYGYTF. The chain employs TRBV5-5 and TRBJ1-2; 9 nucleotides agree with TRBD1. Losses at the gene ends were 4 bases for V and 3 bases for J; bases not matched to a gene: 7. The CDR3 covers 15 residues. CDR1 is SGHKS, CDR2 YYEKEE, per germline (reference sequence).

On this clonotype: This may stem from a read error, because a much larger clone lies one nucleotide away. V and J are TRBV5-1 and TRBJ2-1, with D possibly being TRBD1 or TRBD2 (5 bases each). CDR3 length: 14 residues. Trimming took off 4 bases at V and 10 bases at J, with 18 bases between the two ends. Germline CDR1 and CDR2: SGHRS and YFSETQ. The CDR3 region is CASSPPRDVMEQFF. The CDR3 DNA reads TGCGCCAGCAGCCCACCAAGGGACGTCATGGAGCAGTTCTTC.

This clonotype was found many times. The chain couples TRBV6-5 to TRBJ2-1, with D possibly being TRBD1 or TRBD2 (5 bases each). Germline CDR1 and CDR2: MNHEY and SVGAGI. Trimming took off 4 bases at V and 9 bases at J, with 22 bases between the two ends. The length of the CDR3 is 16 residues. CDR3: CASSFNLERPQGEQFF. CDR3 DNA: TGTGCCAGCAGTTTTAATTTGGAGCGGCCTCAGGGTGAGCAGTTCTTC.

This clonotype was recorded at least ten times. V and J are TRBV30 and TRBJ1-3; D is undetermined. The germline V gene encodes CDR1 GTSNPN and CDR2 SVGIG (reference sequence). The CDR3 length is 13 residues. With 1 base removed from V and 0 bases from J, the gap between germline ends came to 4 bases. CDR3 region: CAWSGRSGNTIYF. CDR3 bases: TGTGCCTGGAGTGGTCGCTCTGGAAACACCATATATTTT.

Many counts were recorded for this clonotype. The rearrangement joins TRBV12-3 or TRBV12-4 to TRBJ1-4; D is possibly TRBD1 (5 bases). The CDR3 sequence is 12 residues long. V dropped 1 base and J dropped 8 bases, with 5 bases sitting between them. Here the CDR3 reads CASSLDREKLFF. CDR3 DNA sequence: TGTGCCAGCAGTTTAGACAGGGAAAAACTGTTTTTT.